The 31 T cell receptor beta chains reported below all come from one sample, sequenced in a study of blood T cell repertoires in COVID-19. Using immunoSEQ multiplex PCR, the repertoire was profiled, and TCRdb retains in-frame clones only, with some absent. There are around 120,000 clones in the sample; roughly 81% occur only once, and 2% to 2.5% lies in the top ten. Sequencing was done on a sample of peripheral blood. These receptors came from a human donor in a cohort sampled during active COVID-19.

This clone showed up just a few times. The chain uses TRBV5-1 and TRBJ1-1; no reliable D call. The CDR3 has 14 residues. Trimming cost V 0 bases and J 5 bases, with 11 bases left between them. Per germline, CDR1 SGHRS and CDR2 YFSETQ. CDR3 sequence (DNA): TGCGCCAGCAGCTTGGGTGTCACGGGGACTGAAGCTTTCTTT. It translates to CASSLGVTGTEAFF.

The chain links TRBV28 to TRBJ1-5; 12 bases map to TRBD1. J was trimmed by 5 bases and V by 2 bases; bases with no gene match: 4. The CDR3 has 16 residues. Germline V gives CDR1 MDHEN, CDR2 SYDVKM. CDR3 coding DNA: TGTGCCAGCAGTTTACGGGACAGGGGGCGTCATCAGCCCCAGCATTTT. Its translation is CASSLRDRGRHQPQHF.

The chain combines TRBV5-8 with TRBJ2-2; D ambiguous. The ends were cut back, 0 bases at V and 1 base at J, with 4 bases in the middle. The CDR3 covers 14 residues. The germline CDR1 and CDR2 sequences are SGHTS and YDEGEE. The CDR3 region is CASSLVRNTGELFF. The CDR3 DNA reads as TGTGCCAGCAGCTTGGTCCGGAACACCGGGGAGCTGTTTTTT.

The genes are TRBV11-2 and TRBJ1-2; D not certain. The CDR3 is 15 residues long. CDR1 and CDR2 (germline): SGHAT, FQNNGV. Trimming shortened V by 5 bases and J by 4 bases, and 17 bases separated the two germline ends. The DNA for the CDR3 is TGTGCCAGCAGCCCTGACCGGGATCCCTTCTATGGCTACACCTTC. Amino acids: CASSPDRDPFYGYTF. The entire variable domain, with the rest obtained from reference TRBV11-2 and TRBJ1-2, is as follows: EAGVAQSPRYKIIEKRQSVAFWCNPISGHATLYWYQQILGQGPKLLIQFQNNGVVDDSQLPKDRFSAERLKGVDSTLKIQPAKLEDSAVYLCASSPDRDPFYGYTFGSGTRLTVV.

This rearrangement joins TRBV5-6 to TRBJ2-7, with 7 bases fitting TRBD2. The CDR3 runs to 14 residues. In germline, CDR1 is SGHDT, CDR2 YYEEEE. The V gene end was trimmed by 4 bases and the J gene end by 2 bases; junction bases not matched to a gene: 6. For the CDR3, the DNA is TGTGCCAGCAGCCCCCAGCTAGCGGCCTACGAGCAGTACTTC. This encodes CASSPQLAAYEQYF.

J is TRBJ2-3 and V is TRBV7-2; 7 bases are shared with TRBD1. V lost 5 bases, J lost 4 bases, and 6 bases stayed unmatched. The CDR3 is 14 amino acids. Germline values: CDR1 SGHTA, CDR2 FQGNSA. The CDR3 DNA reads TGTGCCAGCAGCCGGGACAGTCTAGCAGATACGCAGTATTTT. It yields the protein CASSRDSLADTQYF.

This clone came up a few times. This chain uses TRBV6-1 with TRBJ1-5; D is unresolved. The germline V gene has CDR1 MNHNS and CDR2 SASEGT. The CDR3 is made up of 14 amino acids. V was cut by 3 bases and J by 9 bases, with 15 bases left in between. The CDR3 DNA follows: TGTGCCAGCAGTGAGGTCTCAAACGGTCCGCCCCAGCATTTT. This codes for CASSEVSNGPPQHF.

This clone was detected once. This rearrangement joins TRBV7-9 to TRBJ2-5; 11 bases match TRBD2. From germline, CDR1 is SEHNR and CDR2 FQNEAQ (reference sequence). The CDR3 spans 15 residues. Losses at the gene ends were 4 bases for V and 4 bases for J; bases not matched to a gene: 5. The CDR3 nucleotides are TGTGCCAGCAGCTCTGGGACTAGCGGTACAGAGACCCAGTACTTC. This codes for CASSSGTSGTETQYF.

The chain joins TRBV4-3 to TRBJ1-5; D is ambiguous. CDR3 size: 13 residues. Trimming cost V 1 base and J 6 bases, with 7 bases left between them. Looked up from germline, CDR1 is LGHNA and CDR2 is YSLEER. The CDR3 protein is CASSQGEGQPQHF. The CDR3 DNA reads as TGCGCCAGCAGCCAAGGCGAGGGTCAGCCCCAGCATTTT.

In this sample, this clone turned up a few times. The genes are TRBV2 and TRBJ2-5; TRBD2 agrees at 10 bases. Germline lookup yields CDR1 SNHLY and CDR2 FYNNEI. With 0 bases clipped from V and 3 bases from J, the junction kept 7 bases outside the gene matches. The CDR3 runs 17 residues. The CDR3 DNA follows: TGTGCCAGCAGTGAAGCTCGACTAGCGGGCCTTAAAGAGACCCAGTACTTC. Amino acids: CASSEARLAGLKETQYF.

This clone turned up a few times. CDR3 nucleotide sequence: TGTGCCAGCAGCGACCACAGGGGGAGCTCTGGAAACACCATATATTTT. Translated: CASSDHRGSSGNTIYF. The genes are TRBV11-2 and TRBJ1-3, with 8 bases aligning to TRBD1. The CDR3 contains 16 residues. Germline trimming cut 5 bases from V and 0 bases from J; bases unmatched to any gene: 6. Germline V gene lookup returns CDR1 SGHAT and CDR2 FQNNGV.

The chain uses TRBV3-1 (or the pseudogene TRBV3-2) and TRBJ2-3, with 15 bases that match TRBD2. The CDR3 extends over 14 amino acids. The ends lost 9 bases at V and 7 bases at J; junction bases unmatched: 5. In germline, CDR1 is LGHDT, CDR2 YNNKEL (reference sequence). CDR3: CARKGTSGGYTQYF. CDR3 coding DNA: TGTGCCAGGAAAGGGACTAGCGGGGGGTATACGCAGTATTTT.

V and J are TRBV2 and TRBJ1-5; 8 nucleotides line up with TRBD1. This CDR3 contains 16 residues. J gave up 3 bases and V 6 bases, and 10 bases lay outside the gene matches. In germline, CDR1 is SNHLY, CDR2 FYNNEI. CDR3 region: CASSLHRDRPNQPQHF. For the CDR3, the DNA is TGTGCCAGCAGCTTACACAGGGACAGGCCCAATCAGCCCCAGCATTTT.

The CDR3 spells CASSQDLGGRGKPQHF. The CDR3 coding sequence is TGTGCCAGCAGCCAAGATCTGGGCGGACGGGGGAAGCCCCAGCATTTT. This sequence joins TRBV4-2 and TRBJ1-5; possible D gene TRBD1, 5 bases. The V end lost 0 bases, the J end lost 8 bases, and 17 bases lay between the germline ends. CDR1 LGHNA and CDR2 YNFKEQ come from the germline V gene. CDR3 size: 16 residues.

The chain is built from TRBV7-9 and TRBJ2-3, with TRBD2 as a possible D gene (5 bases). Germline CDR1 and CDR2: SEHNR and FQNEAQ (reference sequence). This CDR3 region has 13 residues. V was pared by 7 bases and J by 0 bases, with 8 bases between. The CDR3 DNA follows: TGTGCCAGCACCTGGACTAGCACAGATACGCAGTATTTT. Protein product: CASTWTSTDTQYF. The entire variable domain, with the rest obtained from reference TRBV7-9 and TRBJ2-3, is as follows: DTGVSQNPRHKITKRGQNVTFRCDPISEHNRLYWYRQTLGQGPEFLTYFQNEAQLEKSRLLSDRFSAERPKGSFSTLEIQRTEQGDSAMYLCASTWTSTDTQYFGPGTRLTVL.

CDR3 protein: CASSAGPYNSPLHF. The DNA of the CDR3 is TGTGCCAGCAGCGCGGGCCCCTATAATTCACCCCTCCACTTT. This rearrangement joins TRBV6-5 to TRBJ1-6, with D uncertain. This CDR3 region has 14 residues. V was clipped by 6 bases and J by 2 bases, with 8 bases between them. The germline gives CDR1 MNHEY, CDR2 SVGAGI.

V is TRBV7-9 and J is TRBJ2-7; 13 bases agree with TRBD2. CDR3 length: 17 residues. CDR1 and CDR2 (germline): SEHNR, FQNEAQ (reference sequence). Germline trimming cut 6 bases from V and 7 bases from J; bases unmatched to any gene: 15. The chain's CDR3 is CASSRTSGSLQLQEQYF. The CDR3 coding sequence is TGTGCCAGCAGTCGGACTAGCGGGAGCTTACAGCTTCAGGAGCAGTACTTC. Full variable domain (rest looked up from reference TRBV7-9 and TRBJ2-7): DTGVSQNPRHKITKRGQNVTFRCDPISEHNRLYWYRQTLGQGPEFLTYFQNEAQLEKSRLLSDRFSAERPKGSFSTLEIQRTEQGDSAMYLCASSRTSGSLQLQEQYFGPGTRLTVT.

The V gene is TRBV7-9, the J gene TRBJ2-5, with 8 bases lining up with TRBD2. The germline V gene has CDR1 SEHNR and CDR2 FQNEAQ (reference sequence). This CDR3 contains 15 residues. The J segment lost 5 bases and the V segment lost 3 bases, leaving 8 bases of the junction unmatched. The CDR3 DNA is TGTGCCAGCAGCTTCCCGGTGGTAGCGGGGGAGACCCAGTACTTC. Amino acid sequence: CASSFPVVAGETQYF.

The genes are TRBV2 and TRBJ1-2; a possible D gene is TRBD1 (5 bases). The V gene lost 7 bases and the J gene lost 4 bases, with 13 bases spanning the gap. From germline, CDR1 is SNHLY and CDR2 FYNNEI. The CDR3 covers 13 residues. CDR3 amino acids: CASTTGPFYGYTF. CDR3 sequence (DNA): TGTGCCAGCACAACAGGACCCTTCTATGGCTACACCTTC.

The genes are TRBV6-5 and TRBJ1-2; 10 nucleotides match TRBD1. The CDR3 contains 14 residues. V gave up 10 bases and J gave up 8 bases; unmatched junction bases: 13. Germline CDR1 MNHEY, CDR2 SVGAGI. The CDR3 protein is CATRDGTGARGYTF. DNA for the CDR3: TGTGCCACCAGGGACGGGACAGGGGCACGGGGCTACACCTTC.

V is TRBV29-1 and J is TRBJ2-3; 7 positions agree with TRBD2. CDR1 SQVTM and CDR2 ANQGSEA come from the germline V gene. V trimming: 8 bases; J trimming: 4 bases; junction bases outside the gene matches: 9. CDR3 length equals 13 residues. This chain's CDR3 is CSPTSDSADTQYF. The CDR3 bases are TGCAGCCCAACTAGCGATTCGGCAGATACGCAGTATTTT.

The CDR3: CAWNIQGAGEKLFF. CDR3 sequence (DNA): TGTGCCTGGAACATACAGGGGGCGGGTGAAAAACTGTTTTTT. The chain combines TRBV30 with TRBJ1-4, with 9 bases lining up with TRBD1. V dropped 4 bases and J dropped 7; count of bases not matched to a gene: 7. The CDR3 has 14 amino acids. Germline CDR1 and CDR2: GTSNPN and SVGIG (reference sequence). The full variable domain, its missing parts supplied by reference TRBV30 and TRBJ1-4, is SQTIHQWPATLVQPVGSPLSLECTVEGTSNPNLYWYRQAAGRGLQLLFYSVGIGQISSEVPQNLSASRPQDRQFILSSKKLLLSDSGFYLCAWNIQGAGEKLFFGSGTQLSVL.

The chain carries TRBV30 and TRBJ1-1; 7 bases are shared with TRBD1. This CDR3 has 12 amino acids. Germline-derived CDR1 and CDR2 are GTSNPN and SVGIG (reference sequence). After removal of 4 bases from V and 4 bases from J, the junction contained 3 bases not matched to a gene. CDR3 residues: CAWTTGVTEAFF. CDR3 sequence (DNA): TGTGCCTGGACAACAGGGGTCACTGAAGCTTTCTTT.

The J gene is TRBJ2-1, the V gene TRBV3-1 (or the pseudogene TRBV3-2); 13 bases line up with TRBD2. This CDR3 region has 17 residues. Germline trimming cut 10 bases from V and 1 base from J; bases unmatched to any gene: 10. Per germline, CDR1 LGHDT and CDR2 YNNKEL (reference sequence). The CDR3 is CATTGTSGELSYNEQFF. The CDR3 nucleotides read TGTGCCACAACGGGGACTAGCGGGGAACTTTCCTACAATGAGCAGTTCTTC.

The rearrangement uses TRBV15 and TRBJ2-5; no reliable D call. CDR1 and CDR2 from the germline V gene are LNHNV and YYDKDF (reference sequence). V was trimmed by 0 bases and J by 1 base, leaving 9 bases between them. The CDR3 totals 15 residues. In DNA, the CDR3 is TGTGCCACCAGCAGAGACGGTTTTACCCAAGAGACCCAGTACTTC. Its protein product is CATSRDGFTQETQYF.

The chain carries TRBV29-1 and TRBJ2-5; TRBD1 might be the D (6 bases). This CDR3 is built from 12 residues. V gave up 1 base and J gave up 5 bases, with 8 bases separating them. Germline V gene lookup returns CDR1 SQVTM and CDR2 ANQGSEA. In nucleotides, the CDR3 is TGCAGCGTTGAAGGGACAGTGGAGACCCAGTACTTC. Protein product: CSVEGTVETQYF.

The chain combines TRBV6-6 with TRBJ1-5, with D possibly being TRBD1 (5 bases). This CDR3 is built from 14 residues. In germline, CDR1 is MNHNY, CDR2 SVGAGI (reference sequence). Trimming stripped 1 base from V and 5 bases from J, with 9 bases between. The CDR3 sequence is CASSYWGEDQPQHF. CDR3 coding DNA: TGTGCCAGCAGTTACTGGGGGGAAGATCAGCCCCAGCATTTT.

The gene calls are TRBV12-5 and TRBJ1-2; D remains ambiguous. The CDR3 contains 11 residues. Trimming removed 7 bases from V and 8 bases from J, with 11 bases in between. Germline V lookup: CDR1 LGHNT, CDR2 FRNRAP. The CDR3 sequence: CASALGYGYTF. CDR3 coding DNA: TGTGCTAGTGCCCTAGGTTACGGCTACACCTTC. The variable domain in full, completed from reference TRBV12-5 and TRBJ1-2, reads DARVTQTPRHKVTEMGQEVTMRCQPILGHNTVFWYRQTMMQGLELLAYFRNRAPLDDSGMPKDRFSAEMPDATLATLKIQPSEPRDSAVYFCASALGYGYTFGSGTRLTVV.

The chain combines TRBV4-1 with TRBJ2-7; D unresolved. The CDR3 consists of 14 residues. Germline loops: CDR1 MGHRA, CDR2 YSYEKL. Trimming cost V 0 bases and J 3 bases, with 9 bases left between them. The CDR3 DNA sequence: TGCGCCAGCAGCCAAGATTTAGCCATCTACGAGCAGTACTTC. It codes for CASSQDLAIYEQYF.

V gene TRBV12-3 or TRBV12-4 combines with J gene TRBJ1-6, with D maybe TRBD1 (6 bases). CDR3 length: 13 residues. Trimming pared 6 bases from V and 7 bases from J, leaving 10 bases between. CDR3: CASRYDRNSPLHF. CDR3 nucleotide sequence: TGTGCCAGCAGATACGACAGGAATTCACCCCTCCACTTT.

V gene TRBV7-2 combines with J gene TRBJ2-3; D call uncertain. Germline CDR1 SGHTA, CDR2 FQGNSA. V lost 5 bases and J lost 3, with 9 bases in between. The CDR3 has 13 residues. CDR3 loop: CASSPERTDTQYF. The CDR3 DNA follows: TGTGCCAGCAGCCCTGAGAGGACAGATACGCAGTATTTT.